The sample holds many counts of the clone carrying this T cell receptor beta chain. The sample comes from a study of T cells in Graves' hyperthyroidism and ophthalmopathy. The germline CDR1 and CDR2 sequences are MNHEY and SMNVEV (reference sequence). This CDR3 region has 16 residues. After removal of 5 bases from V and 3 bases from J, the junction contained 12 bases not matched to a gene. Amplification of TCR beta CDR3 regions used RNA as the template. The TCR CDR3 first-round RT-PCR relied on the HTBI primer set. TCRdb redid the calling of the multiplex PCR reads with MiXCR, one entry per CDR3 protein. Among roughly 750,000 distinct CDR3 sequences listed, around 17% were seen once.

Sequenced sample: blood. The rearrangement joins TRBV27 to TRBJ1-1; 7 bases align to TRBD1. The clonotype was recovered from a man aged 18 to 29 with Graves' hyperthyroidism. CDR3 amino acids: CASSGRNRGFDTEAFF. Written as DNA, the CDR3 is TGTGCCAGCAGTGGTAGGAACAGGGGTTTTGACACTGAAGCTTTCTTT.